This section outlines one T cell receptor (beta chain) sequence together with its context. Its antigen is not identified. These data are taken from a study of metastatic and nonmetastatic thyroid tumors. Study information: The authors compared repertoires across blood and tumor or nodule tissue from malignant and benign thyroid patients.

TCRdb called clones again from the PCR reads with MiXCR. The sample yields some 20,000 clones, 15% to 17% seen once. Patients had received no treatment of any kind before thyroid surgery. The study, taken as a whole, reports: It was reportedly found that TCR beta diversity was significantly higher in malignant thyroid tumors than in benign nodules, a difference seen in both blood and tumor samples.

Sequenced sample: blood. The source is a female donor with papillary thyroid cancer or a benign thyroid nodule (not recorded which). Some clones in this sample may be carry-over from other donors' samples.

The CDR3 protein is CASSQVAGGAETQYF. The DNA of the CDR3 is TGCGCCAGCAGCCAAGTGGCAGGGGGGGCAGAGACCCAGTACTTC. The V gene is TRBV4-1, the J gene TRBJ2-5; D could derive from TRBD1 or TRBD2 (7 bases each). The CDR3 spans 15 residues. Germline-derived CDR1 and CDR2 are MGHRA and YSYEKL. V gave up 1 base and J gave up 4 bases, with 13 bases separating them.